A selection of T cell receptor beta chains follows, all from one sample in a study of cytotoxic CD8 clonotypes in ibrutinib-treated CLL. Profiled with immunoSEQ multiplex PCR; TCRdb holds only in-frame clones, not every one. The sample comprises 140,000 to 150,000 clones, 60% to 85% of which are singletons, and about 5% rests with the top ten. The sample here was PBMCs, taken after 24 months of ibrutinib treatment. The receptors shown here come from a human donor with chronic lymphocytic leukemia. CDR3s leave out the opening cysteine and the closing phenylalanine or tryptophan. The D gene is left open where the match is weak.

TRBV10-2	TRBD2	TRBJ2-1	ASSEWGGLANYNEQF
TRBV10-3	-	TRBJ1-5	AGGPGEPQH
TRBV7-6	TRBD2	TRBJ2-1	ASSLEASGRPYNEQF
TRBV6-5	-	TRBJ2-1	ASSYGRKQF
TRBV30	TRBD1	TRBJ1-1	AWRGDRGSEAF
TRBV7-7	-	TRBJ2-5	ASSLAPAAQETQY
TRBV12-2	-	TRBJ2-6	ASRLARWTGRSGANVLT
TRBV5-6	-	TRBJ1-1	ASSFVYTEAF
TRBV18	TRBD2	TRBJ2-3	ASSAGLAGTDTQY
TRBV7-9	-	TRBJ1-4	ASSLTGTANEKLF
TRBV27	TRBD1	TRBJ1-1	ASSQGANTEAF
TRBV15	TRBD1	TRBJ1-5	ATSTRGRGPQPQH
TRBV7-9	-	TRBJ1-1	ASSLEVGNTEAF
TRBV7-2	-	TRBJ2-1	ASSLGGSYDNEQF
TRBV4-2	TRBD1	TRBJ2-2	ASTPLDRGTGELF
TRBV30	-	TRBJ2-7	AWRSHAGRYEQY
TRBV5-1	-	TRBJ2-7	ASSSRDLPYEQY